This is a list of T cell receptor beta chains from one sample in a study of cytomegalovirus exposure and HLA in healthy donors. Method: immunoSEQ multiplex PCR; TCRdb's copy keeps in-frame clones and lacks some. The sample records roughly 150,000 clones, roughly four fifths being singletons. The sequencing sample was made of PBMCs. The receptor source for this set is a man aged 25 to 45 in good health and CMV-seropositive. Both conserved end residues are part of each CDR3. The D gene is left open where the match is weak. Expanded clones are given a class, and other clones once, few, many or no size at all.

clone_size j_call d_call v_call cdr3_nt cdr3_aa
- TRBJ2-4 TRBD1 TRBV4-1 TGCGCCAGCAGCCAGGACAGGGGGCGCGTAGATTGGGCCAAAAACATTCAGTACTTC CASSQDRGRVDWAKNIQYF
- TRBJ2-7 - TRBV10-3 TGTGCCATCAGTGAGATTGAGCCCTCTCGATACGAGCAGTACTTC CAISEIEPSRYEQYF
- TRBJ1-2 - TRBV5-4 TGTGCCAGCAGCTTGGCGGGGGGAGAAAATGGCTACACCTTC CASSLAGGENGYTF
- TRBJ1-6 - TRBV7-3 TGTGCCAGCAGCTTACATTTGGGAGGGGACCTCCACTTT CASSLHLGGDLHF
- TRBJ2-3 - TRBV4-1 TGCGCCAGCAGTTTACAGGGAGATACGCAGTATTTT CASSLQGDTQYF
few TRBJ1-2 TRBD1 TRBV30 TGTGCCTGGAGTGCAATTGGGACAGGGGTCTATGGCTACACCTTC CAWSAIGTGVYGYTF
- TRBJ1-2 - TRBV6-5 TGTGCCAGCAGTTACCTCGCAGGCGCTATGGGCTACACCTTC CASSYLAGAMGYTF
- TRBJ1-2 - TRBV29-1 TGCAGCGTTGGGACAGACTATGGCTACACCTTC CSVGTDYGYTF
- TRBJ2-1 TRBD2 TRBV4-2 TGTGCCAGCAGCCAAGATGGGGGACTAGCGGGGGCGGATGAGCAGTTCTTC CASSQDGGLAGADEQFF
- TRBJ1-2 - TRBV7-2 TGTGCCAGCAGCTTAGGACCGGGGGGTGGCTACACCTTC CASSLGPGGGYTF
- TRBJ1-3 - TRBV6-1 TGTGCCAGCAGTGAAAGAGCAGGGGCTGGAAACACCATATATTTT CASSERAGAGNTIYF
- TRBJ2-3 TRBD2 TRBV5-1 TGCGCCAGCAGCTCTCGGGCCGGGACTACGACAGATACGCAGTATTTT CASSSRAGTTTDTQYF